The source of this TCR beta chain is a study of blood T cell repertoires in COVID-19. Study background: Donors in the United States, Italy and Spain gave samples during acute or convalescent COVID-19. Sources were T cells, B-cell-depleted T cells, or PBMCs; the material itself was cDNA or gDNA.

There are 15 residues in the CDR3. Trimming stripped 2 bases from V and 5 bases from J, with 15 bases between. Germline CDR1 reads SGHRS; CDR2 reads YFSETQ. In the authors' methods: Estimated nucleated cell counts came from reference gene primer amplification. Generated by immunoSEQ multiplex PCR, the TCRdb table keeps only in-frame clones and is missing some. That table is the source of V, J and clone size, and D and trimming were worked out from the DNA. The sample holds about 64,000 clones; 82% are singletons and the top ten take roughly 12%. The receptor was derived from a human donor in a cohort sampled during active COVID-19. The chain couples TRBV5-1 to TRBJ2-3; possible D gene TRBD2, 5 bases. Sequenced sample: peripheral blood. In DNA, the CDR3 is TGCGCCAGCAGCTTTGGGCACGCCAGCGGAGATACGCAGTATTTT. It codes for CASSFGHASGDTQYF.